This entry concerns a single T cell receptor (beta chain). Living in 24 US areas, the participants were between about 18 and 90 years of age. Clinical history reported by participants formed the basis on which cohorts were assigned. Exposed participants encountered a COVID-19 case during the 2 weeks preceding study entry. This sample stems from a study of blood T cell repertoires in COVID-19. The CDR3 is made up of 14 amino acids. Germline assignment: CDR1 LGHDT and CDR2 YNNKEL (reference sequence). V was cut by 0 bases and J by 2 bases, with 8 bases left in between. Here immunoSEQ multiplex PCR was the method, and the copy in TCRdb shows in-frame clones only, minus some. Here the sample spans about 270,000 clones, 75% to 95% being singletons.

The chain joins TRBV3-1 (or the pseudogene TRBV3-2) to TRBJ2-7; D may be TRBD1 (6 bases). The sequence derives from a man aged 40-49 years who had been exposed to COVID-19. The sequenced sample was PBMCs or T cells enriched from blood (not recorded which). The CDR3 loop reads CASSQEGQTYEQYF. The CDR3 DNA sequence: TGTGCCAGCAGCCAAGAGGGACAAACCTACGAGCAGTACTTC.